The T cell receptor beta chain described here comes from a study of T cell responses to AZD1222 COVID-19 vaccine. Points from the study as a whole: Just a handful of people given AZD1222 tested seropositive at baseline. Unmutated regions of variants are reportedly targeted by nearly half of spike-specific TCRs.

Germline V lookup: CDR1 MDHEN, CDR2 SYDVKM. V was cut by 5 bases and J by 0 bases, with 10 bases left in between. This CDR3 is 15 amino acids long. Remarks on this clone: Antigen: not known.

TCRdb keeps only in-frame clones here, not all; method: immunoSEQ multiplex PCR. The table includes some 63,000 clones, 80% to 90% detected once. The sequencing here drew on peripheral blood, taken on day 0 of AZD1222 vaccination. This chain uses TRBV28 with TRBJ1-4; no firm D call. The receptor was derived from an adult in good health. The CDR3 nucleotides are TGTGCCAGCAGTCCGCACATCGCAACTAATGAAAAACTGTTTTTT. Translating gives CASSPHIATNEKLFF. The whole variable domain, filled in from reference TRBV28 and TRBJ1-4, reads DVKVTQSSRYLVKRTGEKVFLECVQDMDHENMFWYRQDPGLGLRLIYFSYDVKMKEKGDIPEGYSVSREKKERFSLILESASTNQTSMYLCASSPHIATNEKLFFGSGTQLSVL.